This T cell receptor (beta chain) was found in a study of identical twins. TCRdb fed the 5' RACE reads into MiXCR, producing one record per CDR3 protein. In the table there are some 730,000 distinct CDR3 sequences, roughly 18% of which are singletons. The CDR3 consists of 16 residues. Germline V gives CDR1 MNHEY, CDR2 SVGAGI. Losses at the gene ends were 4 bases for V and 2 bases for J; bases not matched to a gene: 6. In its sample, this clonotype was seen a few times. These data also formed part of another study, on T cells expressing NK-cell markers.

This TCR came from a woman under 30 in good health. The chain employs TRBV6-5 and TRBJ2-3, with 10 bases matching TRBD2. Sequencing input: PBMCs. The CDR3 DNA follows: TGTGCCAGCAGTTCTCTAGCGGGAGTCACCACAGATACGCAGTATTTT. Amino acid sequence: CASSSLAGVTTDTQYF.